Listed below are T cell receptor beta chains from one sample, sequenced in a study of CD8 T cells in ankylosing spondylitis. TCRdb re-analysed the 5' RACE reads in MiXCR, keeping a single row per CDR3 protein. Among hundreds of thousands of distinct CDR3 sequences listed, roughly 25% were seen once. Sequencing was performed on blood, either unsorted or a sorted T cell fraction (not recorded which). These TCRs come from a male donor with ankylosing spondylitis or in good health (not recorded which). The CDR3 runs from the conserved cysteine through the conserved F or W. D genes are given only for firm matches. Size values are once, few and many counts, or a class for expanded clones, and some rows have none.

size: -
V: TRBV6-2/TRBV6-3
D: -
J: TRBJ2-2
CDR3: CASSYSDRAGELFF
DNA: TGTGCCAGCAGTTACTCGGACCGGGCCGGGGAGCTGTTTTTT

size: many
V: TRBV5-1
D: TRBD2
J: TRBJ2-3
CDR3: CASSSMTSGIPTGDTQYF
DNA: TGCGCCAGCAGCTCGATGACTAGCGGGATACCCACGGGAGATACGCAGTATTTT

size: many
V: TRBV6-1
D: -
J: TRBJ2-7
CDR3: CASSGRDGGPRNEQYF
DNA: TGTGCCAGCAGTGGACGGGACGGCGGACCGAGGAACGAGCAGTACTTC

size: -
V: TRBV29-1
D: -
J: TRBJ1-1
CDR3: CSVVGQEAFF
DNA: TGCAGCGTTGTCGGACAGGAAGCTTTCTTT

size: many
V: TRBV5-1
D: TRBD2
J: TRBJ2-3
CDR3: CASRSRAGGPLSTDTQYF
DNA: TGCGCCAGCAGAAGTCGAGCGGGAGGTCCCCTTAGCACAGATACGCAGTATTTT

size: -
V: TRBV20-1
D: -
J: TRBJ1-5
CDR3: CSARDPGGSPPQHF
DNA: TGCAGTGCTAGAGATCCGGGCGGCAGTCCGCCCCAGCATTTT

size: -
V: TRBV29-1
D: TRBD1
J: TRBJ2-3
CDR3: CSVTNRGTTDTQYF
DNA: TGCAGCGTAACCAACAGGGGGACCACAGATACGCAGTATTTT

size: -
V: TRBV6-5
D: -
J: TRBJ1-4
CDR3: CASSYQGRTTNEKLFF
DNA: TGTGCCAGCAGTTACCAGGGCAGGACGACTAATGAAAAACTGTTTTTT

size: many
V: TRBV20-1
D: TRBD2
J: TRBJ2-1
CDR3: CSALSSGRSYNEQFF
DNA: TGCAGTGCTCTTTCTAGCGGGAGGTCTTACAATGAGCAGTTCTTC

size: many
V: TRBV6-1
D: TRBD1
J: TRBJ2-7
CDR3: CATRGQGISYEQYF
DNA: TGTGCCACCCGGGGACAGGGCATCTCCTACGAGCAGTACTTC

size: few
V: TRBV12-3/TRBV12-4
D: -
J: TRBJ2-5
CDR3: CASSLVTVGTQYF
DNA: TGTGCCAGCAGTTTGGTCACGGTAGGGACCCAGTACTTC

size: few
V: TRBV5-1
D: TRBD1
J: TRBJ2-6
CDR3: CASSLVGRTGSGANVLTF
DNA: TGCGCCAGCAGCTTGGTGGGACGGACAGGGTCTGGGGCCAACGTCCTGACTTTC

size: -
V: TRBV7-2
D: TRBD2
J: TRBJ2-5
CDR3: CASSYPGLARETQYF
DNA: TGTGCCAGCAGCTATCCGGGACTAGCACGGGAGACCCAGTACTTC

size: many
V: TRBV6-5
D: TRBD1
J: TRBJ2-3
CDR3: CASSYGDRGTDTQYF
DNA: TGTGCCAGCAGTTACGGGGACAGGGGGACAGATACGCAGTATTTT

size: many
V: TRBV28
D: -
J: TRBJ2-4
CDR3: CASHSTEKNIQYF
DNA: TGTGCCAGCCATTCTACAGAGAAAAACATTCAGTACTTC

size: many
V: TRBV25-1
D: -
J: TRBJ2-2
CDR3: CASSERGVRGRFGELFF
DNA: TGTGCCAGCAGTGAGAGAGGCGTTCGGGGGCGATTCGGGGAGCTGTTTTTT

size: many
V: TRBV9
D: -
J: TRBJ1-1
CDR3: CASSGTQANTEAFF
DNA: TGTGCCAGCAGCGGTACACAGGCGAACACTGAAGCTTTCTTT

size: many
V: TRBV5-5
D: TRBD1
J: TRBJ1-5
CDR3: CASRRTGGEGNQPQHF
DNA: TGTGCCAGCAGAAGGACAGGGGGAGAGGGCAATCAGCCCCAGCATTTT

size: many
V: TRBV20-1
D: TRBD2
J: TRBJ2-1
CDR3: CSAIEWGTSGNDEQFF
DNA: TGCAGTGCTATCGAATGGGGGACTAGCGGGAACGATGAGCAGTTCTTC

size: -
V: TRBV2
D: -
J: TRBJ2-3
CDR3: CASSRAITDTQYF
DNA: TGTGCCAGCTCTCGGGCTATCACAGATACGCAGTATTTT

size: -
V: TRBV7-2
D: -
J: TRBJ1-5
CDR3: CASSPLERGGNQPQHF
DNA: TGTGCCAGCAGCCCCCTCGAGAGGGGAGGCAATCAGCCCCAGCATTTT

size: many
V: TRBV29-1
D: -
J: TRBJ2-1
CDR3: CSVAGNIGGYEQFF
DNA: TGCAGCGTCGCCGGGAATATCGGTGGGTATGAGCAGTTCTTC

size: -
V: TRBV20-1
D: TRBD2
J: TRBJ2-3
CDR3: CSANKREGQDTQYF
DNA: TGCAGTGCTAACAAGCGGGAGGGCCAAGATACGCAGTATTTT

size: many
V: TRBV7-3
D: -
J: TRBJ2-5
CDR3: CASSSGGPISPETQYF
DNA: TGTGCCAGCAGCTCAGGGGGGCCTATCTCCCCAGAGACCCAGTACTTC

size: -
V: TRBV27
D: TRBD2
J: TRBJ2-7
CDR3: CASSPTGLAPTYEQYF
DNA: TGTGCCAGCAGTCCGACGGGACTAGCGCCTACCTACGAGCAGTACTTC

size: many
V: TRBV7-6
D: -
J: TRBJ1-6
CDR3: CASSLAGNDSPLHF
DNA: TGTGCCAGCAGCTTAGCCGGGAACGATTCACCCCTCCACTTT

size: many
V: TRBV20-1
D: TRBD1
J: TRBJ2-5
CDR3: CSARGQGPTGETQYF
DNA: TGCAGTGCTAGAGGACAGGGCCCTACTGGAGAGACCCAGTACTTC

size: -
V: TRBV6-1
D: -
J: TRBJ2-7
CDR3: CASSIKQGPYEQYF
DNA: TGTGCCAGCAGTATCAAACAGGGCCCCTACGAGCAGTACTTC

size: many
V: TRBV20-1
D: -
J: TRBJ2-4
CDR3: CSAVDWAKNIQYF
DNA: TGCAGTGCTGTCGATTGGGCCAAAAACATTCAGTACTTC

size: -
V: TRBV7-9
D: TRBD2
J: TRBJ2-7
CDR3: CASSLVSGRIGEQYF
DNA: TGTGCCAGCAGCTTAGTTAGCGGGAGGATTGGCGAGCAGTACTTC

size: -
V: TRBV15
D: TRBD2
J: TRBJ2-5
CDR3: CATSSAGGTPGETQYF
DNA: TGTGCCACCAGTTCTGCGGGAGGGACCCCTGGAGAGACCCAGTACTTC

size: many
V: TRBV27
D: TRBD1
J: TRBJ2-1
CDR3: CASREDRVTYNEQFF
DNA: TGTGCCAGCAGGGAAGACAGGGTGACCTACAATGAGCAGTTCTTC

size: -
V: TRBV20-1
D: TRBD2
J: TRBJ2-3
CDR3: CSAMASGRGTDTQYF
DNA: TGCAGTGCTATGGCTAGCGGGAGGGGTACAGATACGCAGTATTTT

size: -
V: TRBV3-1
D: -
J: TRBJ1-5
CDR3: CASSQGRGGQPQHF
DNA: TGTGCCAGCAGCCAAGGAAGGGGAGGCCAGCCCCAGCATTTT

size: -
V: TRBV6-1
D: -
J: TRBJ1-5
CDR3: CASSELKGGFNQPQHF
DNA: TGTGCCAGCAGTGAGCTTAAGGGAGGGTTCAATCAGCCCCAGCATTTT

size: many
V: TRBV5-1
D: TRBD2
J: TRBJ2-1
CDR3: CASSLFPLAGSSSYNEQFF
DNA: TGCGCCAGCAGCTTGTTTCCACTAGCGGGCTCAAGCTCCTACAATGAGCAGTTCTTC

size: many
V: TRBV5-1
D: -
J: TRBJ2-1
CDR3: CASSPGTVNYNEQFF
DNA: TGCGCCAGCAGTCCCGGGACCGTAAACTACAATGAGCAGTTCTTC

size: few
V: TRBV7-9
D: -
J: TRBJ2-3
CDR3: CASSPSRPSSGPDTQYF
DNA: TGTGCCAGCAGCCCCTCCCGTCCGTCTTCGGGGCCAGATACGCAGTATTTT

size: many
V: TRBV12-3/TRBV12-4
D: -
J: TRBJ1-1
CDR3: CASRAGRDGQGTEAFF
DNA: TGTGCCAGCAGGGCAGGCAGGGACGGCCAAGGGACTGAAGCTTTCTTT

size: many
V: TRBV29-1
D: TRBD1
J: TRBJ2-7
CDR3: CSVSTGTGVTEQYF
DNA: TGCAGCGTATCCACCGGGACAGGGGTCACCGAGCAGTACTTC

size: many
V: TRBV6-5
D: -
J: TRBJ2-3
CDR3: CASSYGDTQYF
DNA: TGTGCCAGCAGTTACGGAGATACGCAGTATTTT

size: many
V: TRBV7-2
D: -
J: TRBJ2-1
CDR3: CASSLVSGSGNEQFF
DNA: TGTGCCAGCAGCTTAGTTTCTGGGAGTGGCAATGAGCAGTTCTTC

size: many
V: TRBV7-2
D: TRBD1
J: TRBJ1-1
CDR3: CASSPEPGQGTFF
DNA: TGTGCCAGCAGCCCCGAACCCGGACAGGGGACATTCTTT

size: -
V: TRBV10-1
D: -
J: TRBJ2-3
CDR3: CASSEGESTDTQYF
DNA: TGCGCCAGCAGTGAAGGGGAAAGCACAGATACGCAGTATTTT

size: -
V: TRBV7-3
D: -
J: TRBJ2-3
CDR3: CASSLGGRTNTDTQYF
DNA: TGTGCCAGCAGCTTAGGGGGGCGGACCAACACGGATACGCAGTATTTT

size: many
V: TRBV15
D: -
J: TRBJ1-5
CDR3: CATSRDLPRGPQHF
DNA: TGTGCCACCAGCAGAGATTTGCCAAGAGGGCCCCAGCATTTT

size: many
V: TRBV3-1
D: -
J: TRBJ2-4
CDR3: CASSEQLAKNIQYF
DNA: TGTGCCAGCAGCGAACAATTGGCCAAAAACATTCAGTACTTC

size: few
V: TRBV18
D: TRBD2
J: TRBJ2-7
CDR3: CASSPPSGSSAYEQYF
DNA: TGTGCCAGCTCACCCCCTAGCGGGAGTTCCGCCTACGAGCAGTACTTC

size: few
V: TRBV20-1
D: -
J: TRBJ2-4
CDR3: CSASDGQRQAKNIQYF
DNA: TGCAGTGCTAGCGACGGACAGCGTCAGGCCAAAAACATTCAGTACTTC

size: many
V: TRBV20-1
D: TRBD2
J: TRBJ2-2
CDR3: CSARFASGTGELFF
DNA: TGCAGTGCTAGGTTTGCTAGCGGGACCGGGGAGCTGTTTTTT

size: many
V: TRBV25-1
D: TRBD2
J: TRBJ2-3
CDR3: CASSEFSAGGSTDTQYF
DNA: TGTGCCAGCAGTGAATTCTCCGCGGGAGGGAGCACAGATACGCAGTATTTT